This TCR beta chain emerged from a study of T-cell memory formation after mild COVID-19 (dated by TCRdb to the early 2020s). With regard to the full study: TCR sequence clusters from the two donors were found to be largely donor specific. Longitudinal TCRalpha and TCRbeta repertoire sequencing tracked T-cell clones expanding and contracting after mild COVID-19 in a couple of donors. Two young, previously healthy adult volunteers, one female and one male, were included in the cohort.

Paper-wide results and their limitations: Some responding clones were detected in pre-infection memory, suggesting pre-existing cross-reactive memory T cells joined the SARS-CoV-2 response. Contracting CD4+ clones appeared mostly in the CM and EM memory subsets, whereas CD8+ clones were enriched in EMRA. The second-wave clones that peaked on day 37 were not confirmed to be SARS-CoV-2 specific. Only two mild cases were covered by the study, and larger cohorts that include severe cases with pre-infection samples were considered necessary. Balanced CD4/CD8 phenotypes were observed for clones contracting from day 15 to 85, whereas a bias towards CD4+ was observed for a second wave of clones expanding from day 15 to 37.

At least ten counts were recorded for this clonotype. The specificity of this receptor is unknown. No base-level quality is on record; no much larger clone is a single base apart. Sequencing took place on an Illumina NovaSeq 6000. TCRalpha and TCRbeta cDNA libraries were constructed by 5'RACE with constant-segment primers, with sample barcodes and unique molecular identifiers being introduced. Trizol reagent was used to extract RNA from every sample. The libraries were amplified in two PCR steps, and the second step added a second sample barcode and Illumina TruSeq adapters. Sequencing of the libraries was done on an Illumina NovaSeq, producing 2 x 150 bp paired-end reads. The original pipeline was this. Reads were demultiplexed and collapsed into UMI-guided consensus sequences with migec v1.2.7. Using mixcr v2.1.11, UMI consensuses were aligned to TRA and TRB V and J templates and then assembled into clonotypes. Clonotypes were classified as expanded or contracted when called significant by both edgeR and NoisET, with noise models trained on biological replicates. For edgeR calls, a false discovery rate-adjusted p below 0.01 and a log2 fold-change threshold of 1 were applied. As an exploratory analysis of dynamics, max-normalized trajectories of the 1000 most abundant clonotypes were examined with PCA combined with hierarchical clustering. The CD4 or CD8 phenotype of responding clones was assigned using the separately sequenced CD4+ and CD8+ repertoires. TCRdb reran the public reads through fastp at Q25 and MiXCR, keeping productive beta chains. Rows with one shared CDR3 protein collapse into an entry with the most common genes and DNA. The V and J calls were not made by the authors but by TCRdb's processing. This sample comprises roughly 110,000 distinct CDR3 sequences, around 11% of them detected only once. About 27% of the sample goes to the ten largest clones.

Ficoll-Paque density gradient centrifugation was the method used to isolate PBMCs. Its CDR3 holds 14 amino acids, cysteine through phenylalanine. Left in the record is the CDR3 DNA by itself, 42 bases read in frame from the first base. Relative to germline, V is 1 base shorter and J is 5 bases shorter, with 12 bases between their ends. The germline V gene provides CDR1 LGHNA and CDR2 YNFKEQ. Sequenced sample: PBMCs or a T cell subset sorted from them (not recorded which). The TCR originated in an adult woman who had mild COVID-19 (a few samples of this study predate the infection). The sample titles of this study are shuffled in the database, so cell type and time point are left out; the donor was told from shared clones. This chain is built from TRBV4-2 and TRBJ2-7; the D gene is unclear. In nucleotides, the sequence is TGTGCCAGCAGCCAAGGTTGGGCCGCGGACGAGCAGTACTTC. Its amino acids are CASSQGWAADEQYF.